The 23 T cell receptor beta chains listed next were all sequenced from one sample in a study of regulatory T cells in long-lasting Graves disease. iRepertoire HTBI primers and Arm-PCR of CDR3 regions built TCR beta libraries. Via MiXCR, TCRdb re-called the multiplex PCR reads, giving one row per CDR3 protein. The sample shows about 530,000 distinct CDR3 sequences, 15% to 20% of them seen only once. Time point given: newly diagnosed GD, antithyroid drugs for less than 3 months. The authors made the TCR library using RNA they extracted from PBMCs. These data also featured in a second study, about T cells in Graves' hyperthyroidism and ophthalmopathy.

This specimen consisted of peripheral blood mononuclear cells (PBMCs), obtained at new diagnosis, from a patient treated with antithyroid drugs. The source of these receptors is a woman aged 35 to 60 with Graves disease.

Ten or more counts support this clonotype. The chain uses TRBV2 and TRBJ2-3; 7 nucleotides line up with TRBD1. The V and J ends lost 8 bases and 0 bases, in that order; junction bases with no gene match: 14. Germline CDR1 SNHLY, CDR2 FYNNEI. The CDR3 totals 17 residues. The CDR3 DNA reads TGTGCCAGCTCCCTTTACCCGGGACAGCCTAGCACAGATACGCAGTATTTT. It encodes CASSLYPGQPSTDTQYF.

Ten or more counts support this clonotype. The chain combines TRBV2 with TRBJ1-2, with TRBD1 matching 7 bases. The germline V gene encodes CDR1 SNHLY and CDR2 FYNNEI. There are 15 residues in the CDR3. J lost 1 base, V lost 11 bases, and 13 bases had no gene match. CDR3 nucleotides: TGTGCCTCCAGGGGGACTGGAGAGGATAACTATGGCTACACCTTC. The encoded protein is CASRGTGEDNYGYTF.

This clonotype was counted ten times or more. The chain couples TRBV11-3 to TRBJ2-5; 11 bases are a match to TRBD1. V lost 5 bases and J lost 5; bases outside the gene matches: 7. The germline gives CDR1 SGHNT, CDR2 YENEEA. CDR3 size: 15 residues. CDR3 protein: CASSPPGTGGETQYF. The CDR3 DNA is TGTGCCAGCAGCCCACCCGGGACAGGGGGGGAGACCCAGTACTTC.

This clonotype was recorded a few times. This chain uses TRBV6-9 with TRBJ1-5; possible D gene TRBD1, 5 bases. This CDR3 is built from 17 residues. V shed 4 bases and J shed 0 bases, with 16 bases lying between them. Germline CDR1 reads MNHGY; CDR2 reads SVAAGI. CDR3 loop: CASSLFRPGSSNQPQHF. CDR3 nucleotide sequence: TGTGCCAGCAGTTTATTTCGCCCAGGGTCTAGCAATCAGCCCCAGCATTTT.

This clonotype has more than one count but fewer than ten. This chain uses TRBV4-1 with TRBJ1-5; weak D call: TRBD1 (5 bases). V gave up 2 bases and J gave up 7 bases, with 30 bases separating them. The CDR3 has 20 residues. Looked up from germline, CDR1 is MGHRA and CDR2 is YSYEKL. CDR3 sequence: CASSQLPPTPLVRGEQPQHF. CDR3 nucleotide sequence: TGCGCCAGCAGCCAACTCCCCCCCACCCCTTTAGTACGGGGGGAACAGCCCCAGCATTTT.

This clonotype has at least ten counts. The gene calls are TRBV2 and TRBJ1-5, with D possibly matching TRBD1 (5 bases). The CDR3 length is 15 residues. CDR1 and CDR2 (germline): SNHLY, FYNNEI. V was pared by 4 bases and J by 4 bases, with 14 bases between. As DNA, the CDR3 is TGTGCCAGCAGTGTATCGCAGGGAACTAATCAGCCCCAGCATTTT. Its translation is CASSVSQGTNQPQHF.

This clonotype was detected a few times. This chain connects TRBV6-1 to TRBJ2-1; D is perhaps TRBD1 or TRBD2 (5 bases each). Per germline, CDR1 MNHNS and CDR2 SASEGT. Trimming took 8 bases from V and 0 from J, leaving 14 bases between them. The CDR3 is 15 amino acids. The CDR3 sequence is CASGDEEVSYNEQFF. The CDR3 region has the DNA TGTGCCAGCGGGGACGAGGAGGTCTCCTACAATGAGCAGTTCTTC.

The sample holds a few counts of this clonotype. The chain uses TRBV5-5 and TRBJ1-1; 7 bases map to TRBD1. Per the germline V gene, CDR1 is SGHKS and CDR2 is YYEKEE (reference sequence). This CDR3 spans 16 amino acids. V lost 2 bases and J lost 7; bases outside the gene matches: 14. In nucleotides, the CDR3 is TGTGCCAGCAGCTTAGCCTATGGACAGGACCTACTTGAAGCTTTCTTT. Residues: CASSLAYGQDLLEAFF.

The chain joins TRBV12-3 or TRBV12-4 to TRBJ1-4, with D tentatively TRBD1 (5 bases). V lost 6 bases to trimming and J lost 6 bases, with 17 bases between them. The length of the CDR3 is 15 residues. CDR3 in DNA: TGTGCCAGCAGCTTCGCGTGGGGGAAGGATGAAAAACTGTTTTTT. Encoded protein: CASSFAWGKDEKLFF.

This clonotype was observed a few times. The chain carries TRBV5-1 and TRBJ2-7, with 8 bases that match TRBD2. CDR3 length equals 16 residues. Germline values: CDR1 SGHRS, CDR2 YFSETQ. V shed 3 bases and J 4 bases; nucleotides not matched to a gene: 12. This CDR3 reads CASSSTVAGSAYEQYF. CDR3 DNA sequence: TGCGCCAGCAGCTCGACCGTAGCGGGGTCCGCTTACGAGCAGTACTTC.

The sample holds many counts of this clonotype. V usage is TRBV3-1 and J usage is TRBJ2-4; a possible D gene is TRBD2 (6 bases). The V gene lost 0 bases and the J gene lost 6 bases, with 12 bases spanning the gap. The CDR3 runs to 15 residues. The germline V gene has CDR1 LGHDT and CDR2 YNNKEL (reference sequence). The CDR3 DNA reads TGTGCCAGCAGCCAAGATATGCGGGGCGGAAACATTCAGTACTTC. Its protein product is CASSQDMRGGNIQYF. Drawing the rest from reference TRBV3-1 and TRBJ2-4, the complete variable domain is DTAVSQTPKYLVTQMGNDKSIKCEQNLGHDTMYWYKQDSKKFLKIMFSYNNKELIINETVPNRFSPKSPDKAHLNLHINSLELGDSAVYFCASSQDMRGGNIQYFGAGTRLSVL.

This clonotype occurred many times. V and J are TRBV2 and TRBJ2-1, with 9 bases aligning to TRBD1. The CDR3 length is 15 residues. Germline V CDR1 and CDR2: SNHLY, FYNNEI. Trimming at V came to 6 bases and at J to 7 bases, leaving 10 bases not matched to a gene. The DNA for the CDR3 is TGTGCCAGCAGGATAGGAGGGACAGGGATAAATGAGCAGTTCTTC. Protein: CASRIGGTGINEQFF.

Of note for this clonotype: The DNA is omitted, as the CDR3 cannot be located on it reliably, and the CDR3 follows TCRdb's listing. The chain carries TRBV29-1 and TRBJ2-1; the table's D gene call, TRBD1, was not cross checked with the DNA. The CDR3 sequence runs 13 residues, both termini included. Germline assignment: CDR1 SQVTM and CDR2 ANQGSEA. The CDR3 region is CTFGGGAYNEQLF.

This clonotype was picked up many times. This rearrangement joins TRBV3-1 to TRBJ2-3; TRBD2 might be the D (6 bases). The germline CDR1 and CDR2 sequences are LGHDT and YNNKEL (reference sequence). The CDR3 covers 15 residues. The V end was cut by 3 bases, the J end by 2 bases, with 12 bases between. The CDR3 coding sequence is TGTGCCAGCAGCCAGGCGAGCGGGCACACAGATACGCAGTATTTT. Its translation is CASSQASGHTDTQYF.

The table lists this clonotype with many counts. This rearrangement joins TRBV7-2 to TRBJ2-7, with TRBD2 identical over 15 bases. The junction had 4 bases not matched to a gene; V was cut back by 5 bases and J by 2 bases. Germline CDR1 reads SGHTA; CDR2 reads FQGNSA. This CDR3 region has 16 residues. The DNA for the CDR3 is TGTGCCAGCAGCGGAGGACTAGCGGGGGGGCCCTACGAGCAGTACTTC. Encoded protein: CASSGGLAGGPYEQYF. Full variable domain (remainder filled in from reference TRBV7-2 and TRBJ2-7): GAGVSQSPSNKVTEKGKDVELRCDPISGHTALYWYRQSLGQGLEFLIYFQGNSAPDKSGLPSDRFSAERTGGSVSTLTIQRTQQEDSAVYLCASSGGLAGGPYEQYFGPGTRLTVT.

V is TRBV24-1 and J is TRBJ2-1; TRBD1 agrees at 9 bases. Germline CDR1 KGHDR, CDR2 SFDVKD. The ends lost 5 bases at V and 7 bases at J; junction bases unmatched: 14. The CDR3 runs 17 residues. CDR3 DNA: TGTGCCACCAGTGTCAGGGCTCCGGGACAGGGTTTTAATGAGCAGTTCTTC. Translated, it gives CATSVRAPGQGFNEQFF.

This clonotype has only a few counts. This chain connects TRBV7-9 to TRBJ1-2, with TRBD1 matching over 7 bases. Germline trimming cut 1 base from V and 4 bases from J; bases unmatched to any gene: 6. In germline, CDR1 is SEHNR, CDR2 FQNEAQ (reference sequence). The CDR3 has 15 residues. The CDR3 DNA reads TGTGCCAGCAGCTTAGTAGAGGGGACAGTCTATGGCTACACCTTC. Translation: CASSLVEGTVYGYTF.

This clonotype was detected many times. The chain combines TRBV6-1 with TRBJ2-3; D might be TRBD2 (5 bases). Germline V gene data show CDR1 as MNHNS and CDR2 as SASEGT. V was pared by 10 bases and J by 2 bases, with 13 bases between. The CDR3 is 13 amino acids. CDR3 DNA sequence: TGTGCCACGACGGGGTTGCTCACAGATACGCAGTATTTT. Translating gives CATTGLLTDTQYF.

This clonotype has just a few counts. The gene calls are TRBV7-8 and TRBJ1-6; no clear D gene. Germline values: CDR1 SGHVS, CDR2 FQNEAQ. Trimming left V 4 bases short and J 0 bases short, with 10 bases between. This CDR3 region has 16 residues. The CDR3 DNA reads TGTGCCAGCAGCTACGATGGGAGCTCCTATAATTCACCCCTCCACTTT. Its protein is CASSYDGSSYNSPLHF. The variable domain in full, completed from reference TRBV7-8 and TRBJ1-6, reads GAGVSQSPRYKVAKRGQDVALRCDPISGHVSLFWYQQALGQGPEFLTYFQNEAQLDKSGLPSDRFFAERPEGSVSTLKIQRTQQEDSAVYLCASSYDGSSYNSPLHFGNGTRLTVT.

This chain uses TRBV20-1 with TRBJ2-3, with 7 bases aligning to TRBD2. J was trimmed by 0 bases and V by 3 bases; bases with no gene match: 3. CDR1 and CDR2 (germline): DFQATT, SNEGSKA (reference sequence). This CDR3 is 14 amino acids long. The CDR3 sequence is CSARGGYSTDTQYF. The CDR3 DNA reads as TGCAGTGCTAGGGGGGGGTATAGCACAGATACGCAGTATTTT.

The rearrangement uses TRBV19 and TRBJ1-5; the D gene is possibly TRBD1 (6 bases). Germline assignment: CDR1 LNHDA and CDR2 SQIVND (reference sequence). Trimming took off 6 bases at V and 4 bases at J, with 16 bases between the two ends. CDR3 length: 15 amino acids. CDR3 bases: TGTGCCAGTAGCAGGTCGGGCAGGGGTAATCAGCCCCAGCATTTT. Protein product: CASSRSGRGNQPQHF. The full variable domain, in which reference TRBV19 and TRBJ1-5 provide the parts outside the CDR3, is DGGITQSPKYLFRKEGQNVTLSCEQNLNHDAMYWYRQDPGQGLRLIYYSQIVNDFQKGDIAEGYSVSREKKESFPLTVTSAQKNPTAFYLCASSRSGRGNQPQHFGDGTRLSIL.

This clonotype was observed many times. This chain uses TRBV30 with TRBJ1-3; the D gene is possibly TRBD1 (5 bases). CDR1 and CDR2 from the germline V gene are GTSNPN and SVGIG (reference sequence). V was pared by 1 base and J by 3 bases, with 19 bases between. The CDR3 contains 17 residues. As DNA, the CDR3 is TGTGCCTGGAGTGACCGGGACCGAACTTGGTATGGAAACACCATATATTTT. This encodes CAWSDRDRTWYGNTIYF. Based on the CDR3 plus reference TRBV30 and TRBJ1-3, the full variable domain is SQTIHQWPATLVQPVGSPLSLECTVEGTSNPNLYWYRQAAGRGLQLLFYSVGIGQISSEVPQNLSASRPQDRQFILSSKKLLLSDSGFYLCAWSDRDRTWYGNTIYFGEGSWLTVV.

This clonotype was counted at least ten times. The chain joins TRBV18 to TRBJ1-5, with 7 bases that match TRBD1. CDR1 is KGHSH and CDR2 is LQKENI in the germline V gene. This CDR3 comprises 15 residues. V lost 3 bases, J lost 1 base, and 3 bases stayed unmatched. As DNA, the CDR3 is TGTGCCAGCTCACCGGGACAGATAAGCAATCAGCCCCAGCATTTT. It specifies CASSPGQISNQPQHF. The complete variable domain, with remaining parts taken from reference TRBV18 and TRBJ1-5, reads NAGVMQNPRHLVRRRGQEARLRCSPMKGHSHVYWYRQLPEEGLKFMVYLQKENIIDESGMPKERFSAEFPKEGPSILRIQQVVRGDSAAYFCASSPGQISNQPQHFGDGTRLSIL.